This is a list of T cell receptor beta chains from one sample in a study of T-cell reconstitution after alpha-beta-depleted transplantation in children. TCRdb processed the PCR reads anew with MiXCR; each CDR3 protein has one entry. The sample holds hundreds of thousands of distinct CDR3 sequences, about 10% seen once. The sequencing here drew on PBMCs from the stem cell graft donor, taken from the stem cell graft. Receptor source: a human donor who donated a stem cell graft to a child with acute myeloid leukemia. Each CDR3 is given with its conserved first and last residue. The D gene is left open where the match is weak. Only some rows state a clone size, as once, few, many or a class for expanded clones.

CDR3nt: TGTGCCAGCAGCGACAGAGGACAGAGGAACACTGAAGCTTTCTTT
CDR3aa: CASSDRGQRNTEAFF
abundance: .
len: 15
j_gene: TRBJ1-1
v_gene: TRBV7-8
d_gene: .

CDR3nt: TGTGCCAGCAGTAGACAGGGTCCTACCTACGAGCAGTACTTC
CDR3aa: CASSRQGPTYEQYF
abundance: few
len: 14
j_gene: TRBJ2-7
v_gene: TRBV27
d_gene: TRBD1

CDR3nt: TGCAGCGTTGAAGATCCGGCAGGGTGGCCAATCAATGAGCAGTTCTTC
CDR3aa: CSVEDPAGWPINEQFF
abundance: many
len: 16
j_gene: TRBJ2-1
v_gene: TRBV29-1
d_gene: .

CDR3nt: TGTGCCAGCTCACCACCGGGAGCCAACTACAATGAGCAGTTCTTC
CDR3aa: CASSPPGANYNEQFF
abundance: .
len: 15
j_gene: TRBJ2-1
v_gene: TRBV18
d_gene: .

CDR3nt: TGCGCCAGCAGCCAAGATCGGGCTAGCGGACCCTCCTACGAGCAGTACTTC
CDR3aa: CASSQDRASGPSYEQYF
abundance: few
len: 17
j_gene: TRBJ2-7
v_gene: TRBV4-3
d_gene: TRBD2

CDR3nt: TGTGCCAGCCAATACTACGAGCAGTACTTC
CDR3aa: CASQYYEQYF
abundance: .
len: 10
j_gene: TRBJ2-7
v_gene: TRBV2
d_gene: .

CDR3nt: TGTGCCAGCATCCGCACTAGCGGGCTAGGGGATGAGCAGTTCTTC
CDR3aa: CASIRTSGLGDEQFF
abundance: few
len: 15
j_gene: TRBJ2-1
v_gene: TRBV6-2/TRBV6-3
d_gene: TRBD2

CDR3nt: TGCAGTGCTAGATCGCCCCGGACTAGCGGGATGTTCAATGAGCAGTTCTTC
CDR3aa: CSARSPRTSGMFNEQFF
abundance: .
len: 17
j_gene: TRBJ2-1
v_gene: TRBV20-1
d_gene: TRBD2

CDR3nt: TGCAGCGTGGGGGACAGGGGGATTCAAGACACCTTC
CDR3aa: CSVGDRGIQDTF
abundance: .
len: 12
j_gene: TRBJ1-2
v_gene: TRBV29-1
d_gene: TRBD1

CDR3nt: TGTGCCAGCAGTACCCCGGGACAGGGGTACGAGCAGTACTTC
CDR3aa: CASSTPGQGYEQYF
abundance: many
len: 14
j_gene: TRBJ2-7
v_gene: TRBV28
d_gene: TRBD1

CDR3nt: TGCAGCGCAATCGGGAGAACCTACGAGCAGTACTTC
CDR3aa: CSAIGRTYEQYF
abundance: few
len: 12
j_gene: TRBJ2-7
v_gene: TRBV29-1
d_gene: .

CDR3nt: TGTGCCAGCGCGAAAGGGACGAGCCCTTACAATGAGCAGTTCTTC
CDR3aa: CASAKGTSPYNEQFF
abundance: few
len: 15
j_gene: TRBJ2-1
v_gene: TRBV6-5
d_gene: .

CDR3nt: TGTGCCAGCAGCTTAGACTCCCTGGCCCTTGAGCAGTACTTC
CDR3aa: CASSLDSLALEQYF
abundance: .
len: 14
j_gene: TRBJ2-7
v_gene: TRBV7-2
d_gene: .

CDR3nt: TGCGCCAGCACAACTAGCGGGAGTAACACCGGGGAGCTGTTTTTT
CDR3aa: CASTTSGSNTGELFF
abundance: .
len: 15
j_gene: TRBJ2-2
v_gene: TRBV10-2
d_gene: TRBD2

CDR3nt: TGCAGTGCTAGTGGACAGGGCCATCAGCCCCAGCATTTT
CDR3aa: CSASGQGHQPQHF
abundance: .
len: 13
j_gene: TRBJ1-5
v_gene: TRBV20-1
d_gene: TRBD1

CDR3nt: TGTGCCAGCAGTTTATCGGGAGGGGTCACTGAAGCTTTCTTT
CDR3aa: CASSLSGGVTEAFF
abundance: few
len: 14
j_gene: TRBJ1-1
v_gene: TRBV27
d_gene: .

CDR3nt: TGTGCCAGCAGTTACTCCGGGGGGGGGAACACCGGGGAGCTGTTTTTT
CDR3aa: CASSYSGGGNTGELFF
abundance: few
len: 16
j_gene: TRBJ2-2
v_gene: TRBV6-5
d_gene: TRBD2

CDR3nt: TGTGCCTGGACAGGCGCCAGAGATAGCACAGATACGCAGTATTTT
CDR3aa: CAWTGARDSTDTQYF
abundance: .
len: 15
j_gene: TRBJ2-3
v_gene: TRBV30
d_gene: .

CDR3nt: TGTGCCAGCAAACGACTAGCGGAGGCCACCGGGGAGCTGTTTTTT
CDR3aa: CASKRLAEATGELFF
abundance: many
len: 15
j_gene: TRBJ2-2
v_gene: TRBV6-4
d_gene: TRBD2

CDR3nt: TGTGCCAGCAGTGGGCTGGGGACAGGCAATCAGCCCCAGCATTTT
CDR3aa: CASSGLGTGNQPQHF
abundance: once
len: 15
j_gene: TRBJ1-5
v_gene: TRBV2
d_gene: TRBD1

CDR3nt: TGCGCCAGCAGCGGCCTGATCACAGATACGCAGTATTTT
CDR3aa: CASSGLITDTQYF
abundance: many
len: 13
j_gene: TRBJ2-3
v_gene: TRBV5-1
d_gene: .

CDR3nt: TGCAGTGCTGCCTCTGTAGCGGCTGCGGACGACGAGCAGTACTTC
CDR3aa: CSAASVAAADDEQYF
abundance: few
len: 15
j_gene: TRBJ2-7
v_gene: TRBV20-1
d_gene: .

CDR3nt: TGTGCCAGCAGTTTAGGACGGCCTCAAGGGGAGACCCAGTACTTC
CDR3aa: CASSLGRPQGETQYF
abundance: .
len: 15
j_gene: TRBJ2-5
v_gene: TRBV12-3/TRBV12-4
d_gene: .

CDR3nt: TGCGCCAGCAGTAAGACCGGGACAGAAGAGACCCAGTACTTC
CDR3aa: CASSKTGTEETQYF
abundance: few
len: 14
j_gene: TRBJ2-5
v_gene: TRBV5-1
d_gene: TRBD1

CDR3nt: TGTGCCAGCAGCACAGGGGCAGGCTACGAGCAGTACTTC
CDR3aa: CASSTGAGYEQYF
abundance: many
len: 13
j_gene: TRBJ2-7
v_gene: TRBV11-3
d_gene: TRBD1

CDR3nt: TGTGCCAGCAGCTTAATCCCGGGAGAAGCTTTCTTT
CDR3aa: CASSLIPGEAFF
abundance: once
len: 12
j_gene: TRBJ1-1
v_gene: TRBV7-3
d_gene: .

CDR3nt: TGCGCCAGCAGCTTGGAGAGACAGATGAACACCGGGGAGCTGTTTTTT
CDR3aa: CASSLERQMNTGELFF
abundance: few
len: 16
j_gene: TRBJ2-2
v_gene: TRBV5-1
d_gene: .

CDR3nt: TGTGCCACCAGCAGAGTCGCCGGGACAGGGGGCTACGAGCAGTACTTC
CDR3aa: CATSRVAGTGGYEQYF
abundance: .
len: 16
j_gene: TRBJ2-7
v_gene: TRBV15
d_gene: TRBD1

CDR3nt: TGCAGTTGTGAAACGACTAGCGGGAGTACAGATACGCAGTATTTT
CDR3aa: CSCETTSGSTDTQYF
abundance: .
len: 15
j_gene: TRBJ2-3
v_gene: TRBV20-1
d_gene: TRBD2

CDR3nt: TGCAGTGCTCCCACTTTCGGCGCGACAAGCAATGAGCAGTTCTTC
CDR3aa: CSAPTFGATSNEQFF
abundance: .
len: 15
j_gene: TRBJ2-1
v_gene: TRBV20-1
d_gene: .

CDR3nt: TGTGCCAGCAGTTATCAGGGTATCGACACTGAAGCTTTCTTT
CDR3aa: CASSYQGIDTEAFF
abundance: .
len: 14
j_gene: TRBJ1-1
v_gene: TRBV12-3/TRBV12-4
d_gene: .

CDR3nt: TGTGCCAGCAGCTTCGAAGGTGAAATCAAGCAGTTCTTC
CDR3aa: CASSFEGEIKQFF
abundance: many
len: 13
j_gene: TRBJ2-1
v_gene: TRBV7-3
d_gene: .

CDR3nt: TGTGCCAGCAGTTTCGACAGGGTGGCCACCGGGGAGCTGTTTTTT
CDR3aa: CASSFDRVATGELFF
abundance: many
len: 15
j_gene: TRBJ2-2
v_gene: TRBV12-3/TRBV12-4
d_gene: TRBD1

CDR3nt: TGTGCCAGCAGTCCTACTCAGGGGCTTGCCTACAATGAGCAGTTCTTC
CDR3aa: CASSPTQGLAYNEQFF
abundance: few
len: 16
j_gene: TRBJ2-1
v_gene: TRBV14
d_gene: .

CDR3nt: TGCGCCAGCAGCCAAGATCTGGGACAGGGGGATCATGAGCAGTTCTTC
CDR3aa: CASSQDLGQGDHEQFF
abundance: .
len: 16
j_gene: TRBJ2-1
v_gene: TRBV4-3
d_gene: TRBD1

CDR3nt: TGCGCCAGCAGCTTTGGCCTACGCAGGTGGGGGGCACTCAACACCGGGGAGCTGTTTTTT
CDR3aa: CASSFGLRRWGALNTGELFF
abundance: .
len: 20
j_gene: TRBJ2-2
v_gene: TRBV5-1
d_gene: .

CDR3nt: TGCAGTGCTAGAGGGACTAGCGGGAGCCCCACAGATACGCAGTATTTT
CDR3aa: CSARGTSGSPTDTQYF
abundance: many
len: 16
j_gene: TRBJ2-3
v_gene: TRBV20-1
d_gene: TRBD2

CDR3nt: TGCAGTGCTGGACGGTTAACAGATACGCAGTATTTT
CDR3aa: CSAGRLTDTQYF
abundance: .
len: 12
j_gene: TRBJ2-3
v_gene: TRBV20-1
d_gene: .

CDR3nt: TGCAGTGCTACTGACAGGGCTGGGTCCCCTAGCACAGATACGCAGTATTTT
CDR3aa: CSATDRAGSPSTDTQYF
abundance: many
len: 17
j_gene: TRBJ2-3
v_gene: TRBV20-1
d_gene: TRBD1

CDR3nt: TGTGCCACAGTAAGAGACTATATGAACACTGAAGCTTTCTTT
CDR3aa: CATVRDYMNTEAFF
abundance: .
len: 14
j_gene: TRBJ1-1
v_gene: TRBV15
d_gene: .

CDR3nt: TGCAGTTCCCGGGACGACCGAAACACTGAAGCTTTCTTT
CDR3aa: CSSRDDRNTEAFF
abundance: many
len: 13
j_gene: TRBJ1-1
v_gene: TRBV20-1
d_gene: .

CDR3nt: TGCAGTGCTACCTCGGGACAGGGGCAGCAAGAGACCCAGTACTTC
CDR3aa: CSATSGQGQQETQYF
abundance: .
len: 15
j_gene: TRBJ2-5
v_gene: TRBV20-1
d_gene: TRBD1

CDR3nt: TGTGCCAGCAGCCTCTTCGGGGGAGTTTTGTACGAGCAGTACTTC
CDR3aa: CASSLFGGVLYEQYF
abundance: many
len: 15
j_gene: TRBJ2-7
v_gene: TRBV7-2
d_gene: .

CDR3nt: TGCGCCAGCAGGGTGTGGGACTCACGGACCCAGTACTTC
CDR3aa: CASRVWDSRTQYF
abundance: .
len: 13
j_gene: TRBJ2-5
v_gene: TRBV5-1
d_gene: .

CDR3nt: TGTGCCAGCAGTTCCGCTCGGGACAGGAGCTCTGGGGCCAACGTCCTGACTTTC
CDR3aa: CASSSARDRSSGANVLTF
abundance: few
len: 18
j_gene: TRBJ2-6
v_gene: TRBV12-3/TRBV12-4
d_gene: TRBD1

CDR3nt: TGTGCCAGCAGGCGGACTCAGCACTCCTACGAGCAGTACTTC
CDR3aa: CASRRTQHSYEQYF
abundance: .
len: 14
j_gene: TRBJ2-7
v_gene: TRBV7-2
d_gene: .

CDR3nt: TGTGCCTGGAGTGTACGGACTAGCGGGAGCTCCTACAATGAGCAGTTCTTC
CDR3aa: CAWSVRTSGSSYNEQFF
abundance: .
len: 17
j_gene: TRBJ2-1
v_gene: TRBV30
d_gene: TRBD2

CDR3nt: TGCAGTGCTAGAGATGTACGGGAGCTTACCTACGAGCAGTACTTC
CDR3aa: CSARDVRELTYEQYF
abundance: few
len: 15
j_gene: TRBJ2-7
v_gene: TRBV20-1
d_gene: .

CDR3nt: TGCGCCAGCAGCCTCAACGGCGGACTAGCGGGCCCCTACGAGCAGTACTTC
CDR3aa: CASSLNGGLAGPYEQYF
abundance: .
len: 17
j_gene: TRBJ2-7
v_gene: TRBV4-3
d_gene: TRBD2

CDR3nt: TGTGCCAGCCCCAGGGTCGGGACTAGCGGTCTCTACGAGCAGTACTTC
CDR3aa: CASPRVGTSGLYEQYF
abundance: .
len: 16
j_gene: TRBJ2-7
v_gene: TRBV2
d_gene: TRBD2

CDR3nt: TGCGCCAGCAGTTCTACCAAAACCGGGACTCCGGCCTTTTTC
CDR3aa: CASSSTKTGTPAFF
abundance: few
len: 14
j_gene: TRBJ2-1
v_gene: TRBV5-1
d_gene: .

CDR3nt: TGCAGCGTTGGGACAGGGGATGAAGCTTTCTTT
CDR3aa: CSVGTGDEAFF
abundance: many
len: 11
j_gene: TRBJ1-1
v_gene: TRBV29-1
d_gene: TRBD1

CDR3nt: TGCGCCAGCAGCCAAAACAGGGCGAGCTCCTACAATGAGCAGTTCTTC
CDR3aa: CASSQNRASSYNEQFF
abundance: few
len: 16
j_gene: TRBJ2-1
v_gene: TRBV4-3
d_gene: .